Each of the 30 T cell receptor beta chains below was sequenced from the same sample in a study of blood T cell repertoires in COVID-19. The assay was immunoSEQ multiplex PCR, and TCRdb's table has in-frame clones only and misses some. The sample carries 150,000 or so clones, around 83% recorded once. What was sequenced was peripheral blood. The receptors derive from a woman aged 60-75 years with acute or convalescent COVID-19.

V and J are TRBV4-3 and TRBJ2-3; D gene unclear. The CDR3 has 14 amino acids. Germline loops: CDR1 LGHNA, CDR2 YSLEER. V lost 1 base and J 0 bases, leaving 5 bases between the germline ends. The CDR3 nucleotides are TGCGCCAGCAGCCAAGCCCAGAGCACAGATACGCAGTATTTT. This encodes CASSQAQSTDTQYF.

In DNA form, the CDR3 reads TGTGCCTGGAGGTCAGGGGCCAATCAGCCCCAGCATTTT. It yields the protein CAWRSGANQPQHF. The chain links TRBV30 to TRBJ1-5, with D tentatively TRBD1 (6 bases). V dropped 3 bases and J dropped 3 bases, with 9 bases sitting between them. CDR3 length equals 13 residues. Germline V CDR1 and CDR2: GTSNPN, SVGIG (reference sequence).

This clone was detected only once. V and J are TRBV2 and TRBJ1-3, with TRBD1 matching over 7 bases. The germline V gene encodes CDR1 SNHLY and CDR2 FYNNEI. The junction had 4 bases not matched to a gene; V was cut back by 5 bases and J by 0 bases. The CDR3 has 15 amino acids. As DNA, the CDR3 is TGTGCCAGCAGTCGGACAGGCGTCTCTGGAAACACCATATATTTT. Protein: CASSRTGVSGNTIYF.

A few counts support this clone. The chain links TRBV6-4 to TRBJ1-2; D not certain. V lost 6 bases and J lost 5, with 13 bases in between. CDR1 is MRHNA, CDR2 SNTAGT, per germline. The CDR3 extends over 13 amino acids. CDR3 nucleotides: TGTGCCAGCAGCTCGGCAGGAGGTTATGGCTACACCTTC. Amino acid sequence: CASSSAGGYGYTF.

This clone occurred once. The rearrangement links TRBV14 to TRBJ1-6, with D tentatively TRBD1 (5 bases). This CDR3 spans 18 amino acids. From germline, CDR1 is SGHDN and CDR2 FVKESK. V was pared by 0 bases and J by 0 bases, with 12 bases between. CDR3 DNA: TGTGCCAGCAGCCAAGATCGGCGACAGAGCTCCTATAATTCACCCCTCCACTTT. Amino acids: CASSQDRRQSSYNSPLHF. Drawing the rest from reference TRBV14 and TRBJ1-6, the complete variable domain is EAGVTQFPSHSVIEKGQTVTLRCDPISGHDNLYWYRRVMGKEIKFLLHFVKESKQDESGMPNNRFLAERTGGTYSTLKVQPAELEDSGVYFCASSQDRRQSSYNSPLHFGNGTRLTVT.

This clone was seen a handful of times. The rearrangement uses TRBV2 and TRBJ1-6; D gene uncertain. The germline V gene encodes CDR1 SNHLY and CDR2 FYNNEI. The CDR3 loop spans 14 amino acids. The V end lost 5 bases, the J end lost 3 bases, and 8 bases lay between the germline ends. DNA of the CDR3: TGTGCCAGCAGTCAGACTGGCTATAATTCACCCCTCCACTTT. It yields the protein CASSQTGYNSPLHF.

The V gene is TRBV11-2, the J gene TRBJ1-6, with D unresolved. Germline V gene data show CDR1 as SGHAT and CDR2 as FQNNGV. The CDR3 contains 16 residues. V lost 2 bases and J 7 bases, leaving 15 bases between the germline ends. The CDR3, as DNA: TGTGCCAGCAGCTTATTTTCGTTCAGGTTAAATTCACCCCTCCACTTT. Translation: CASSLFSFRLNSPLHF.

This chain's CDR3 is CAARPRGEETQYF. In nucleotides, the CDR3 is TGTGCGGCCCGCCCCCGGGGGGAAGAGACCCAGTACTTC. The rearrangement uses TRBV27 and TRBJ2-5; TRBD2 matches 7 bases. The CDR3 has 13 residues. In germline, CDR1 is MNHEY, CDR2 SMNVEV (reference sequence).

V usage is TRBV10-3 and J usage is TRBJ2-1, with D possibly matching TRBD1 (5 bases). Germline CDR1 and CDR2: ENHRY and SYGVKD. The CDR3 is 15 amino acids. V shed 2 bases and J shed 0 bases, with 8 bases lying between them. In DNA form, the CDR3 reads TGTGCCATCAGTGAGACAGGCAGCTCCTACAATGAGCAGTTCTTC. This translates into CAISETGSSYNEQFF.

J is TRBJ2-3 and V is TRBV19; 9 bases are a match to TRBD2. This CDR3 is built from 18 residues. The junction had 15 bases not matched to a gene; V was cut back by 2 bases and J by 6 bases. The V gene's germline CDR1 is LNHDA and CDR2 SQIVND (reference sequence). DNA for the CDR3: TGTGCCAGTAGTATAAGTCGGCTAGCGGGGCGGGCGGGGGATACGCAGTATTTT. Amino acid sequence: CASSISRLAGRAGDTQYF.

The gene calls are TRBV18 and TRBJ2-7; the match to TRBD1 covers 9 bases. J gave up 6 bases and V 1 base, and 4 bases lay outside the gene matches. The CDR3 sequence is 14 residues long. Germline V gives CDR1 KGHSH, CDR2 LQKENI. The CDR3 reads CASSPRATGGEQYF. Written as DNA, the CDR3 is TGTGCCAGCTCACCACGGGCGACAGGGGGCGAGCAGTACTTC. The variable domain in full, completed from reference TRBV18 and TRBJ2-7, reads NAGVMQNPRHLVRRRGQEARLRCSPMKGHSHVYWYRQLPEEGLKFMVYLQKENIIDESGMPKERFSAEFPKEGPSILRIQQVVRGDSAAYFCASSPRATGGEQYFGPGTRLTVT.

The chain has TRBV19 and TRBJ1-1, with D maybe TRBD1 (5 bases). In germline, CDR1 is LNHDA, CDR2 SQIVND (reference sequence). The CDR3 spans 13 residues. Trimming took off 6 bases at V and 5 bases at J, with 13 bases between the two ends. The CDR3 is CASSIRDLTEAFF. CDR3 nucleotide sequence: TGTGCCAGTAGCATTCGGGACTTGACTGAAGCTTTCTTT.

This clone has only one observation. The V gene is TRBV12-3 or TRBV12-4, the J gene TRBJ1-5, with a possible D match to TRBD1 (6 bases). The CDR3 totals 13 residues. The germline V and J ends were trimmed by 6 bases and 7 bases, with 13 bases remaining between them. Written as DNA, the CDR3 is TGTGCCAGCAGCCTCAGGGGTAGCCAGCCCCAGCATTTT. Amino acids: CASSLRGSQPQHF.

This chain joins TRBV19 and TRBJ2-2; D gene ambiguous. Germline lookup yields CDR1 LNHDA and CDR2 SQIVND (reference sequence). V was trimmed by 7 bases and J by 8 bases, leaving 8 bases between them. The CDR3 length is 11 residues. CDR3 coding DNA: TGTGCCAGTAAGGAGAGGGGGGAGCTGTTTTTT. It is translated as CASKERGELFF.

The rearrangement uses TRBV19 and TRBJ1-5; D may be TRBD1 (5 bases). Germline V gene lookup returns CDR1 LNHDA and CDR2 SQIVND (reference sequence). V was clipped by 10 bases and J by 9 bases, with 19 bases between them. CDR3 length equals 13 residues. CDR3 bases: TGTGCCACCCCGCCACCGTCAGGGCCGCCCCAGCATTTT. Its protein is CATPPPSGPPQHF.

The chain uses TRBV5-6 and TRBJ1-1; D possibly corresponds to TRBD1 (5 bases). Trimming took off 1 base at V and 1 base at J, with 17 bases between the two ends. Looked up from germline, CDR1 is SGHDT and CDR2 is YYEEEE. This CDR3 has 17 amino acids. The CDR3: CASSLTRWGVGNTEAFF. CDR3 bases: TGTGCCAGCAGCTTGACCCGTTGGGGGGTGGGGAACACTGAAGCTTTCTTT.

The V gene is TRBV4-2, the J gene TRBJ2-5; 14 nucleotides line up with TRBD2. This CDR3 has 15 amino acids. The junction had 5 bases not matched to a gene; V was cut back by 6 bases and J by 5 bases. Germline CDR1 and CDR2: LGHNA and YNFKEQ. The CDR3 loop reads CASRRTSGGWETQYF. The CDR3, as DNA: TGTGCCAGCAGAAGGACTAGCGGGGGGTGGGAGACCCAGTACTTC.

The chain has TRBV4-1 and TRBJ2-3; D gene unclear. This CDR3 has 15 amino acids. The V end was cut by 0 bases, the J end by 4 bases, with 11 bases between. Germline CDR1 reads MGHRA; CDR2 reads YSYEKL. The CDR3 loop reads CASSQDRVSADTQYF. The CDR3 nucleotides read TGCGCCAGCAGCCAAGATCGTGTCTCCGCAGATACGCAGTATTTT.

The V and J genes are TRBV7-9 and TRBJ2-7; 8 nucleotides match TRBD2. The CDR3 contains 14 residues. The V gene's germline CDR1 is SEHNR and CDR2 FQNEAQ (reference sequence). V was pared by 11 bases and J by 3 bases, with 12 bases of the junction left unmatched. This chain's CDR3 is CALTGGGPIYEQYF. The CDR3 region has the DNA TGTGCCCTGACGGGCGGGGGGCCCATCTACGAGCAGTACTTC.

The V gene is TRBV10-3, the J gene TRBJ1-2; 8 bases fit TRBD1. CDR1 is ENHRY and CDR2 is SYGVKD in the germline V gene. The CDR3 has 14 amino acids. V gave up 6 bases and J gave up 1 base; unmatched junction bases: 4. The CDR3 is CAISGQGGNYGYTF. The CDR3, as DNA: TGTGCCATCAGCGGACAGGGCGGTAACTATGGCTACACCTTC.

The chain recombines TRBV6-5 with TRBJ1-2; 7 nucleotides align to TRBD1. V shed 6 bases, J shed 5 bases, and the junction held 9 bases outside the gene matches. Per germline, CDR1 MNHEY and CDR2 SVGAGI. This CDR3 is built from 14 residues. CDR3 in DNA: TGTGCCAGCAGGCAGACGGCACAGGGGTATGGCTACACCTTC. It codes for CASRQTAQGYGYTF.

This chain connects TRBV11-3 to TRBJ2-7, with D perhaps TRBD1 (6 bases). Between the trimmed V and J ends, which lost 1 base and 6 bases, there was a span of 10 bases. CDR1 is SGHNT and CDR2 is YENEEA in the germline V gene. CDR3 size: 13 residues. CDR3 sequence: CASSLGTEGEQYF. CDR3 sequence (DNA): TGTGCCAGCAGCTTAGGGACAGAGGGCGAGCAGTACTTC.

The chain employs TRBV6-5 and TRBJ2-3; tentatively, D is TRBD2 (6 bases). Deletions cut 2 bases from V and 1 base from J, with 10 bases between. The germline V gene encodes CDR1 MNHEY and CDR2 SVGAGI. The CDR3 totals 15 residues. The CDR3: CASSYGGVGTDTQYF. The DNA for the CDR3 is TGTGCCAGCAGTTACGGCGGGGTGGGCACAGATACGCAGTATTTT.

The genes are TRBV4-1 and TRBJ2-7, with D possibly TRBD2 on 8 matching bases. Germline CDR1 is MGHRA and CDR2 is YSYEKL. The CDR3 length is 20 residues. V was pared by 2 bases and J by 2 bases, with 28 bases between. The DNA for the CDR3 is TGCGCCAGCAGCCAACGCACGGGAGGGGGCGCGAGTACGGGACCCTACGAGCAGTACTTC. This codes for CASSQRTGGGASTGPYEQYF.

The chain is built from TRBV5-3 and TRBJ1-6; D unclear. TRBV5-3 is recorded as an ORF, its role being uncertain. The CDR3 totals 16 residues. V was shortened by 2 bases and J by 7 bases, with 16 bases between the two germline ends. CDR3 in amino acids: CARSFVARPPNSPLHF. CDR3 DNA: TGTGCCAGAAGCTTTGTCGCCAGGCCGCCAAATTCACCCCTCCACTTT.

The chain is built from TRBV10-2 and TRBJ1-1; 8 bases fit TRBD1. The length of the CDR3 is 14 residues. V was pared by 5 bases and J by 0 bases, with 2 bases of the junction left unmatched. Germline values: CDR1 WSHSY, CDR2 SAAADI. The CDR3 loop is CASSHRGMNTEAFF. CDR3 DNA sequence: TGCGCCAGCAGTCACAGGGGGATGAACACTGAAGCTTTCTTT.

The chain uses TRBV15 and TRBJ2-5, with 7 bases lining up with TRBD2. The CDR3 sequence is 14 residues long. Unmatched junction bases numbered 3, after V lost 3 bases and J lost 2 bases. Germline CDR1 reads LNHNV; CDR2 reads YYDKDF (reference sequence). The CDR3 protein is CATSRGGEQETQYF. CDR3 sequence (DNA): TGTGCCACCAGCAGGGGGGGGGAACAAGAGACCCAGTACTTC.

This clone was detected once. V is TRBV11-3 and J is TRBJ1-3, with TRBD1 matching 8 bases. J lost 8 bases, V lost 5 bases, and 8 bases had no gene match. The CDR3 length is 14 residues. Germline CDR1 SGHNT, CDR2 YENEEA. The CDR3 protein is CASSDDRGGDTIYF. DNA for the CDR3: TGTGCCAGCAGCGACGACAGGGGTGGGGACACCATATATTTT.

This chain joins TRBV28 and TRBJ1-2; D is uncertain. Trimming took 7 bases from V and 4 from J, leaving 10 bases between them. The CDR3 consists of 12 residues. Per germline, CDR1 MDHEN and CDR2 SYDVKM. The CDR3 coding sequence is TGTGCCAGCAATGCAGGCCGCTATGGCTACACCTTC. It yields the protein CASNAGRYGYTF.

CDR3 amino acids: CASSPEGPSEEKLFF. The CDR3 coding sequence is TGTGCCAGCAGCCCCGAGGGCCCATCGGAAGAAAAACTGTTTTTT. This chain uses TRBV3-1 (or the pseudogene TRBV3-2) with TRBJ1-4; D uncertain. Trimming took off 4 bases at V and 8 bases at J, with 17 bases between the two ends. The germline V gene has CDR1 LGHDT and CDR2 YNNKEL (reference sequence). This CDR3 region has 15 residues.